The T cell receptor (beta chain) under discussion was sequenced for a study of cytomegalovirus exposure and HLA in healthy donors. Trimming removed 6 bases from V and 2 bases from J; junction bases left unmatched: 10. Germline V CDR1 and CDR2: MNHEY, SMNVEV (reference sequence). This CDR3 contains 15 residues. Primers included in the PCR were 60 Vbeta and 13 Jbeta primers. The repertoire was sequenced with immunoSEQ multiplex PCR; TCRdb's copy has only in-frame clones and lacks some. This table holds about 150,000 clones, 84% found once. The origin of this receptor is a girl aged 5 to 17 in good health and CMV-seropositive. The J gene is TRBJ2-7, the V gene TRBV27, with 7 bases identical to TRBD1. The material sequenced was PBMCs. For the CDR3, the DNA is TGTGCCAGCAGCCTCAGGGGGTCCCTTACCTACGAGCAGTACTTC. This sequence encodes CASSLRGSLTYEQYF.